These T cell receptor beta chains were read from a single sample in a study of blood T cell repertoires in COVID-19. This table comes from immunoSEQ multiplex PCR, and its TCRdb copy is limited to in-frame clones, with some not included. The sample has 70,000 to 90,000 clones; roughly 79% are singletons. Sequenced sample: peripheral blood. These receptors all come from a human donor in a cohort sampled during active COVID-19. The CDR3 runs from the conserved cysteine through the conserved F or W. The D gene is left open where the match is weak. Clone size appears in some rows only: once, few, many, or a class for an expanded clone.

j_call v_call clone_size d_call cdr3_aa cdr3_nt
TRBJ1-6 TRBV7-2 once - CASSLYSGSSYNSPLHF TGTGCCAGCAGCTTATATAGCGGGAGCTCCTATAATTCACCCCTCCACTTT
TRBJ1-2 TRBV6-5 - - CASSYDRNYGYTF TGTGCCAGCAGCTACGACAGAAATTATGGCTACACCTTC
TRBJ1-2 TRBV5-1 - - CATRPPGGYGYTF TGCGCCACCCGGCCTCCGGGGGGCTATGGCTACACCTTC
TRBJ2-3 TRBV6-2/TRBV6-3 - TRBD2 CASSYFLAGDTQYF TGTGCCAGCAGTTACTTTCTAGCGGGAGATACGCAGTATTTT
TRBJ1-5 TRBV10-3 - TRBD1 CAISEGQGNQPQHF TGTGCCATCAGTGAGGGACAGGGCAATCAGCCCCAGCATTTT
TRBJ2-5 TRBV9 - TRBD2 CASSVEGTSGISGGQETQYF TGTGCCAGCAGCGTAGAAGGGACTAGCGGGATTTCAGGGGGCCAAGAGACCCAGTACTTC
TRBJ2-1 TRBV20-1 - - CSASLGGVNEQFF TGCAGTGCTAGTCTCGGGGGTGTCAATGAGCAGTTCTTC
TRBJ1-1 TRBV9 - - CASSPAGITEAFF TGTGCCAGCAGCCCAGCGGGTATTACTGAAGCTTTCTTT
TRBJ2-3 TRBV6-5 once TRBD2 CASSYSGGRRTDTQYF TGTGCCAGCAGTTACTCAGGCGGGAGGCGCACAGATACGCAGTATTTT
TRBJ2-1 TRBV9 - TRBD2 CASSPESGAYNEQFF TGTGCCAGCAGCCCAGAGAGCGGGGCCTACAATGAGCAGTTCTTC
TRBJ1-3 TRBV7-6 few - CASSQQQSSGNTIYF TGTGCCAGCAGCCAGCAACAGAGCTCTGGAAACACCATATATTTT
TRBJ2-1 TRBV19 - - CASSIGTGRNEQFF TGTGCCAGTAGTATAGGAACAGGCCGCAATGAGCAGTTCTTC
TRBJ2-1 TRBV4-3 - TRBD2 CASSRTSGTGNEQFF TGCGCCAGCAGCCGAACTAGCGGGACGGGCAATGAGCAGTTCTTC
TRBJ2-1 TRBV11-2 - - CASSLDLRYNEQFF TGTGCCAGCAGCTTAGATCTCAGATACAATGAGCAGTTCTTC
TRBJ1-2 TRBV5-6 - - CASTRTASGYTF TGTGCCAGCACCCGGACAGCGAGCGGCTACACCTTC
TRBJ2-2 TRBV27 - - CASSSSYSGAGELFF TGTGCCAGCAGTTCGTCTTATAGCGGTGCCGGGGAGCTGTTTTTT
TRBJ1-4 TRBV7-2 - - CASSLGGFSNEKLFF TGTGCCAGCAGCTTAGGAGGCTTTTCAAATGAAAAACTGTTTTTT
TRBJ1-2 TRBV10-2 - - CASMKGGGGGYTF TGCGCCAGCATGAAGGGAGGTGGTGGGGGCTACACCTTC
TRBJ1-2 TRBV14 once TRBD1 CASSQTTGAVGYTF TGTGCCAGCAGCCAAACTACAGGGGCGGTTGGCTACACCTTC
TRBJ2-1 TRBV27 many TRBD2 CASSPGLAGVVVNVNEQFF TGTGCCAGCAGTCCAGGACTAGCGGGAGTGGTAGTAAACGTCAATGAGCAGTTCTTC
TRBJ2-5 TRBV18 - - CASSPPGLAQETQYF TGTGCCAGCTCACCCCCGGGACTGGCCCAAGAGACCCAGTACTTC
TRBJ2-3 TRBV7-8 - TRBD2 CASSISGGAGDTQYF TGTGCCAGCAGCATAAGCGGGGGGGCGGGGGATACGCAGTATTTT
TRBJ1-1 TRBV9 - - CASSVVGDKPEAFF TGTGCCAGCAGCGTAGTAGGGGATAAGCCTGAAGCTTTCTTT
TRBJ2-7 TRBV9 - TRBD2 CASSTGGASEQYF TGTGCCAGCAGTACGGGGGGGGCAAGCGAGCAGTACTTC
TRBJ1-3 TRBV4-3 - - CASSQVGGNSGNTIYF TGCGCCAGCAGCCAAGTAGGAGGGAACTCTGGAAACACCATATATTTT
TRBJ2-2 TRBV2 - - CASRSWGHGAGELFF TGTGCCAGCAGGTCTTGGGGGCATGGGGCCGGGGAGCTGTTTTTT
TRBJ1-5 TRBV6-5 - TRBD1 CASKPGQAINQPQHF TGTGCCAGCAAACCGGGACAGGCAATTAATCAGCCCCAGCATTTT
TRBJ2-7 TRBV29-1 once - CSVVVRLPYEQYF TGCAGCGTTGTGGTCAGGCTCCCCTACGAGCAGTACTTC
TRBJ2-5 TRBV9 - TRBD2 CASSVEGMAGGREETQYF TGTGCCAGCAGCGTAGAAGGAATGGCGGGGGGTCGGGAAGAGACCCAGTACTTC
TRBJ2-2 TRBV6-5 - - CASSYVQGLGELFF TGTGCCAGCAGTTACGTTCAGGGTTTGGGGGAGCTGTTTTTT
TRBJ1-1 TRBV7-9 many TRBD1 CASSLGTGTEAFF TGTGCCAGCAGCCTGGGGACAGGCACTGAAGCTTTCTTT
TRBJ1-2 TRBV6-5 - - CASSYAGVDYGYTF TGTGCCAGCAGTTATGCAGGGGTGGACTATGGCTACACCTTC
TRBJ2-5 TRBV24-1 - - CATSDSYQETQYF TGTGCCACCAGTGACTCGTACCAAGAGACCCAGTACTTC
TRBJ1-3 TRBV11-2 once - CASSPRTASGNTIYF TGTGCCAGCAGCCCTAGGACAGCCTCTGGAAACACCATATATTTT
TRBJ1-1 TRBV1 - - CTSSQDGGQGLPEAFF TGCACCAGCAGCCAAGACGGGGGACAGGGTCTCCCTGAAGCTTTCTTT
TRBJ2-6 TRBV6-5 - - CASSYSRVSGANVLTF TGTGCCAGCAGTTACTCGAGGGTCTCTGGGGCCAACGTCCTGACTTTC
TRBJ2-5 TRBV24-1 - - CATSDHGQNQETQYF TGTGCCACCAGTGACCATGGGCAGAACCAAGAGACCCAGTACTTC
TRBJ2-3 TRBV9 - - CASSVVPDTQYF TGTGCCAGCAGCGTCGTCCCAGATACGCAGTATTTT
TRBJ2-3 TRBV10-3 few - CATSSGIAEFTDTQYF TGTGCCACCAGTAGTGGTATCGCGGAGTTCACAGATACGCAGTATTTT
TRBJ1-4 TRBV6-5 - TRBD1 CASSYGTGNEKLFF TGTGCCAGCAGTTACGGGACAGGGAATGAAAAACTGTTTTTT
TRBJ1-2 TRBV7-3 - - CASSLRVVTGYTF TGTGCCAGCAGCTTACGAGTTGTCACTGGCTACACCTTC